The 10 T cell receptor beta chains below were found in one sample sequenced in a study of shared clonotypes between healthy human individuals. Data came from immunoSEQ multiplex PCR; TCRdb stores just in-frame clones and leaves some out. In the table there are nearly 500,000 clones, less than 80% of which are singletons. The sample taken for sequencing was PBMCs. The receptors derive from a woman in her 40s in good health. Some clones in this sample may be carry-over from other donors' samples.

The chain links TRBV27 to TRBJ2-5; 7 bases fit TRBD2. V dropped 2 bases and J dropped 5; count of bases not matched to a gene: 2. The CDR3 contains 13 residues. Germline CDR1 is MNHEY and CDR2 is SMNVEV (reference sequence). The CDR3 spells CASSLRGGETQYF. The CDR3 bases are TGTGCCAGCAGTTTACGGGGAGGGGAGACCCAGTACTTC.

About this clone itself: At the DNA level, this CDR3 is encoded by other sequences in the same sample as well. V usage is TRBV28 and J usage is TRBJ1-1; 7 nucleotides line up with TRBD1. The CDR3 contains 16 residues. The V gene end was trimmed by 1 base and the J gene end by 4 bases; junction bases not matched to a gene: 9. Germline loops: CDR1 MDHEN, CDR2 SYDVKM. CDR3: CASSLLAGGGGTEAFF. The CDR3 bases are TGTGCCAGCAGTTTATTGGCAGGGGGTGGGGGCACTGAAGCTTTCTTT. Filled out from reference TRBV28 and TRBJ1-1, the complete variable domain reads DVKVTQSSRYLVKRTGEKVFLECVQDMDHENMFWYRQDPGLGLRLIYFSYDVKMKEKGDIPEGYSVSREKKERFSLILESASTNQTSMYLCASSLLAGGGGTEAFFGQGTRLTVV.

CDR3 DNA: TGTGCCAGCAGCTTAATTTCCGGTCCATCAGCCCTAGATACGCAGTATTTT. Translated, it gives CASSLISGPSALDTQYF. The rearrangement links TRBV7-3 to TRBJ2-3; D is uncertain. CDR1 and CDR2 (germline): SGHTA, FQGTGA. CDR3 size: 17 residues. Between the trimmed V and J ends, which lost 1 base and 5 bases, there was a span of 19 bases.

The chain's CDR3 is CASSFDSNQPQHF. The CDR3 DNA reads as TGTGCCAGCAGCTTTGATAGCAATCAGCCCCAGCATTTT. The chain is built from TRBV7-9 and TRBJ1-5; D uncertain. The V gene lost 3 bases and the J gene lost 0 bases, with 3 bases spanning the gap. Per the germline V gene, CDR1 is SEHNR and CDR2 is FQNEAQ (reference sequence). The length of the CDR3 is 13 residues.

This clone was recorded once. The rearrangement uses TRBV18 and TRBJ1-6, with D hard to call. The germline gives CDR1 KGHSH, CDR2 LQKENI. V lost 2 bases, J lost 6 bases, and 5 bases lay in between. The CDR3 covers 13 residues. CDR3 in DNA: TGTGCCAGCTCACCAGGGGTTAATTCACCCCTCCACTTT. It specifies CASSPGVNSPLHF.

The rearrangement joins TRBV7-6 to TRBJ2-2; maybe TRBD1 (6 bases). Germline V lookup: CDR1 SGHVS, CDR2 FNYEAQ. The CDR3 consists of 15 residues. V gave up 5 bases and J gave up 1 base, with 11 bases separating them. The CDR3 DNA follows: TGTGCCAGCAGCCCCCGGGGACAGAACACCGGGGAGCTGTTTTTT. It codes for CASSPRGQNTGELFF. Full variable domain (missing parts from reference TRBV7-6 and TRBJ2-2): GAGVSQSPRYKVTKRGQDVALRCDPISGHVSLYWYRQALGQGPEFLTYFNYEAQQDKSGLPNDRFSAERPEGSISTLTIQRTEQRDSAMYRCASSPRGQNTGELFFGEGSRLTVL.

The chain joins TRBV5-6 to TRBJ2-5; no clear D gene. CDR3 length: 13 amino acids. Trimming stripped 4 bases from V and 2 bases from J, with 9 bases between. In germline, CDR1 is SGHDT, CDR2 YYEEEE. CDR3 amino acids: CASSPGPQETQYF. The CDR3 DNA is TGTGCCAGCAGCCCAGGTCCACAAGAGACCCAGTACTTC.

The CDR3 bases are TGTGCCAGCAGCTTAGGGACTAGCGGGAGTACCGGGGAGCTGTTTTTT. The encoded protein is CASSLGTSGSTGELFF. The chain employs TRBV7-3 and TRBJ2-2; 14 nucleotides match TRBD2. This CDR3 has 16 amino acids. Germline CDR1 reads SGHTA; CDR2 reads FQGTGA. Losses at the gene ends were 2 bases for V and 5 bases for J; bases not matched to a gene: 1.

This clone has only one observation. In DNA, the CDR3 is TGTGCCAGCAGCGTGGGACTAGGGGGGGATACGCAGTATTTT. Encoded protein: CASSVGLGGDTQYF. The rearrangement links TRBV7-2 to TRBJ2-3, with TRBD2 matching 8 bases. The V and J ends lost 5 bases and 6 bases, in that order; junction bases with no gene match: 7. The germline V gene has CDR1 SGHTA and CDR2 FQGNSA. The CDR3 runs to 14 residues.

The V gene is TRBV28, the J gene TRBJ1-5; possible D gene TRBD1, 6 bases. Germline assignment: CDR1 MDHEN and CDR2 SYDVKM. The length of the CDR3 is 14 residues. V lost 7 bases and J 9 bases, leaving 19 bases between the germline ends. In DNA, the CDR3 is TGTGCCAGCACTAAACAGGGAAGGGGCCTGCCCCAGCATTTT. Encoded protein: CASTKQGRGLPQHF. Variable domain in full (rest from reference TRBV28 and TRBJ1-5): DVKVTQSSRYLVKRTGEKVFLECVQDMDHENMFWYRQDPGLGLRLIYFSYDVKMKEKGDIPEGYSVSREKKERFSLILESASTNQTSMYLCASTKQGRGLPQHFGDGTRLSIL.